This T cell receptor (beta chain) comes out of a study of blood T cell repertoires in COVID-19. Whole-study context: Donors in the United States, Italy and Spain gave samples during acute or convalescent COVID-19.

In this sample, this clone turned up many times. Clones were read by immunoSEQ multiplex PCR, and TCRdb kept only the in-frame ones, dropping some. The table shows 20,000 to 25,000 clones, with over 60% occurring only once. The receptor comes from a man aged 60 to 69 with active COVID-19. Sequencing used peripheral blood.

CDR3 residues: CASSSGTGDNQPQHF. The DNA of the CDR3 is TGTGCCAGCAGCTCCGGGACAGGGGACAATCAGCCCCAGCATTTT. V usage is TRBV5-4 and J usage is TRBJ1-5, with TRBD1 matching over 10 bases. Looked up from germline, CDR1 is SGHNT and CDR2 is YYREEE (reference sequence). V shed 3 bases and J 3 bases; nucleotides not matched to a gene: 3. The CDR3 consists of 15 residues.